Listed here is a single T cell receptor (beta chain). This clonotype was seen more than once but under ten times. Its antigen target is currently unknown. No base quality information exists; no much larger clone differs at one position. Receptors were amplified or captured by 5' RACE. Data came from an Illumina HiSeq 2000. Template switching added a universal primer binding site, and the final cDNA carried a unique molecular identifier that allowed TCR cDNA molecules to be counted accurately. First-strand cDNA for TCR alpha and beta chains was synthesized from specific primers in the conserved constant-segment region. To control for contamination, every cDNA library carried two barcodes: a SMART-Mk sample barcode plus Illumina barcodes. TruSeq adapter sequences, together with Illumina sample barcodes, were added in two successive PCR steps. TCR alpha and beta cDNA libraries were sequenced on the Illumina HiSeq platform with custom primers. In the authors' own workflow: MiGEC processed the raw reads to extract unique molecular identifiers, while MiXCR was used to determine the CDR3 positions. Recombination models were inferred per individual with the repgenHMM and IGoR tools using an EM algorithm. Shared clonotypes were analyzed with the tcR package in R, and sharing was normalized by the product of cloneset sizes. Out-of-frame nonproductive sequences were analyzed to study raw recombination free of thymic and clonal selection effects. In-frame beta chains were kept once TCRdb had trimmed the public reads at Q25 with fastp and called clones with MiXCR. Records with the same CDR3 protein are collapsed into one entry carrying the most frequent genes and DNA. The V and J calls reflect TCRdb's pipeline rather than the authors' work. In all, the sample holds nearly 650,000 distinct CDR3 sequences, and about 7.1% of those were seen once. Jointly, the top ten make up 1.5% to 2% of the sample.

This specimen belongs to a study of identical twins (dated by TCRdb to about 2016). About the full investigation: To test whether fetal clonotypes persist, the study used deep sequencing on TCR alpha and beta repertoires from monozygotic twins, unrelated adults of various ages, and cord blood. To rule out contamination, replicate twin experiments were performed at different times with different library preparation protocols.

General findings and caveats noted by the study authors: Abundant cord blood beta clonotypes carried fewer insertions; young adult naive repertoires showed a weaker similar trend, while memory repertoires showed none. The excess sharing between twins in beta out-of-frame sequences was weaker because fewer shared sequences reduced the signal-to-noise ratio. Because the same donors could not be followed over many years, conclusions were based on cross-sectional statistical analysis. Out-of-frame TCR alpha sequences shared between twins showed an excess of low generation-probability sequences compared with coincidental sharing between unrelated individuals. Zero-insertion analyses could be partly confounded by invariant T cells such as MAIT and iNKT, although diverse VJ usage argued against such confounding for most clonotypes. In monozygotic twins, recombination models systematically underestimated out-of-frame TCR alpha sharing, but the models matched the sharing seen between unrelated individuals.

Counted from cysteine to phenylalanine, this CDR3 has 15 amino acids. The retained sequence is limited to the CDR3, 45 bases, with the frame set at the first base. V is cut by 0 bases and J by 2 bases, and the space between the germline ends is 10 bases. All donors were healthy Caucasians. Three pairs of female monozygotic twins, all aged roughly 18 to 29 years, made up the twin cohort. Peripheral blood mononuclear cells were used as the source from which RNA for TCR libraries was isolated. These data also formed part of another study, on yellow fever vaccine responses in identical twins. As that second paper reports: According to the authors, the vaccine-induced T cell response in identical twins seemed to be partly convergent and partly specific to each individual. Focusing on identical twins, the study followed the T cell clones that responded to the vaccine, and did so with precision.

The rearrangement joined TRBV12-3 or TRBV12-4 to TRBJ1-1, with no confidently assigned D gene. This clonotype was obtained from a woman in her late teens or twenties in good health. Sequenced sample: PBMCs. Here the CDR3 is given as CASSLAPGENTEAFF. The sequenced DNA is TGTGCCAGCAGTTTAGCCCCAGGAGAAAACACTGAAGCTTTCTTT.